This is a list of T cell receptor beta chains from one sample in a study of monozygotic twins with inflammatory bowel disease. After re-calling the 5' RACE reads, TCRdb lists one entry per CDR3 protein, DNA absent. The sample includes 200,000 to 250,000 distinct CDR3 sequences. Sequencing was performed on blood. These receptors all come from a human donor with ulcerative colitis or Crohn's disease, or a healthy co-twin of an affected twin (not recorded which). The CDR3 runs from the conserved cysteine through the conserved F or W. Fields, in order: J gene, V gene, CDR3 protein.

TRBJ2-3 TRBV7-2 CASSLEITQYF
TRBJ2-5 TRBV5-1 CASSLEDRDYETQYF
TRBJ1-1 TRBV12-3/TRBV12-4 CASSPRQGAEAFF
TRBJ2-1 TRBV24-1 CATSDDGDWNEQFF
TRBJ2-3 TRBV7-9 CASSPYTGGKTDTQYF
TRBJ2-7 TRBV6-6 CASSNQGYEQYF
TRBJ1-1 TRBV7-9 CASTVQEVTEAFF
TRBJ1-1 TRBV27 CASSLHGQGTEAFF
TRBJ2-1 TRBV6-2/TRBV6-3 CASSYIGLDNEQFF
TRBJ2-2 TRBV4-3 CASSRTPGGVNTGELFF
TRBJ2-7 TRBV6-1 CASRRQGPSYEQYF
TRBJ2-3 TRBV6-2/TRBV6-3 CASSYSGDVLGGGGTDTQYF
TRBJ2-7 TRBV12-3/TRBV12-4 CASSFDYYEQYF
TRBJ1-5 TRBV4-1 CASSQDGGTQPQHF
TRBJ1-3 TRBV30 CAWSRSNSGNTIYF
TRBJ2-5 TRBV5-5 CASSLTGYQETQYF
TRBJ2-6 TRBV5-6 CASSPLANSGANVLTF
TRBJ1-2 TRBV7-3 CASSPEGGEDRGYNF
TRBJ2-7 TRBV27 CASSLSGLAGGKPSYEQYF
TRBJ1-5 TRBV7-8 CASSLEEGYSNQPQHF
TRBJ2-4 TRBV7-2 CASSLVRTSGSRNIQYF
TRBJ1-5 TRBV7-8 CASSTGPDRGNQPQHF
TRBJ2-5 TRBV7-7 CASSPPASTDRALWGAQYF
TRBJ1-6 TRBV7-9 CASSLGAGYGSPLHF
TRBJ1-1 TRBV12-3/TRBV12-4 CASRKEYTEAFF
TRBJ2-5 TRBV6-5 CASSGGETQYF
TRBJ1-1 TRBV5-1 CASSAGTPAVTEAFF
TRBJ2-7 TRBV9 CASSPNRVDEQYF
TRBJ2-1 TRBV20-1 CSASTAYNEQFF
TRBJ2-1 TRBV6-1 CASAEAGVNYNEQFF
TRBJ1-5 TRBV28 CASTGGGRPQHF
TRBJ1-3 TRBV4-1 CASSQEEIGLGNTIYF
TRBJ1-1 TRBV3-1 CASSFRWTEAFF
TRBJ1-2 TRBV6-2/TRBV6-3 CASMEDLYGYTF
TRBJ1-1 TRBV6-5 CASKVLLNTEAFF
TRBJ1-3 TRBV4-2 CASNSGDLSGNTIYF
TRBJ2-5 TRBV5-1 CASSSPAGGQETQYF
TRBJ2-2 TRBV9 CASRQGASGELFF
TRBJ2-7 TRBV20-1 CSASPSPDYYEQYF
TRBJ1-1 TRBV7-2 CASSLGQGKTEAFF
TRBJ2-7 TRBV5-8 CASSWGGTGVYEQYF
TRBJ2-1 TRBV19 CASSTTSTEEQFF